Here is one TCR beta chain with its context. A read error may account for a junction end that differs from germline. The data derive from a study of blood T cell repertoires in COVID-19. Study-level information: PBMCs, B-cell-depleted T cells, or T cells provided the cDNA or gDNA that made up the material.

In the study's own analysis: How many nucleated cells were present was estimated from reference gene primer amplification. Produced via immunoSEQ multiplex PCR; TCRdb's table is partial and in-frame only. V, J and clone size were drawn from that table, and D and trimming were deduced from the DNA. This sample has around 160,000 clones; roughly nine tenths occur once, and the top ten carry 18%. This CDR3 contains 12 residues. Germline V CDR1 and CDR2: LNHDA, SQIVND (reference sequence). This TCR was recovered from a man aged 55 to 70 with active or convalescent COVID-19. The sequenced sample was peripheral blood. The chain recombines TRBV19 with TRBJ1-3, with 7 nucleotides matching TRBD1. CDR3 amino acids: CASTAGGSTIYF. CDR3 nucleotide sequence: TGTGCCAGTACCGCAGGGGGAAGCACCATATATTTT.